This TCR beta chain was observed in a study of CD8 T cells in Susac syndrome. Study information: When their blood was taken, the Susac syndrome patients had either not yet had any therapy, were taking corticosteroids, or were taking intravenous immunoglobulin alone.

This CDR3 comprises 18 residues. CDR1 is LGHDT, CDR2 YNNKEL, per germline (reference sequence). V gave up 0 bases and J gave up 4 bases; unmatched junction bases: 8. This clonotype appeared once. Reverse transcription of roughly 0.45 to 1 ug RNA used random hexamers. TCR beta CDR3 was amplified by immunoSEQ multiplex PCR. This amplification extended across 54 Vbeta and 13 Jbeta segments. In TCRdb, the immunoSEQ multiplex PCR reads were re-called with MiXCR into one record per CDR3 protein. The sample lists around 100,000 distinct CDR3 sequences, around 95% seen once, with 0.3% in the top ten. The chain couples TRBV3-1 to TRBJ2-2; 10 bases are a match to TRBD2. The sample was CD8+ T cells from PBMCs. The receptor was derived from a human donor with Susac syndrome. The CDR3 loop is CASSQERLAGEGTGELFF. The CDR3 DNA sequence: TGTGCCAGCAGCCAAGAACGGCTAGCGGGAGAGGGCACCGGGGAGCTGTTTTTT.